Presented here are 6 T cell receptor beta chains from one specimen sequenced in a study of Ad26.COV2.S vaccination and SARS-CoV-2 variants. The treatment was: some 20 received Ad26.COV2.S at low or high dose, single or two shots; several received placebo; per-sample allocation not given. Samples analyzed were those drawn on day 63 after the first vaccine or placebo injection. Profiling relied on immunoSEQ multiplex PCR, and the TCRdb table lists in-frame clones only, not all of them. The sample carries 350,000 to 400,000 clones, about nine tenths recorded once. Sequences were derived from peripheral blood, sampled in a trial of Ad26.COV2.S vaccine versus placebo. Source of these receptors: a person aged 18-60 years who received the Ad26.COV2.S COVID-19 vaccine or a placebo.

CDR3 loop: CASSTDGATQETQYF. In DNA form, the CDR3 reads TGTGCCAGCAGTACAGACGGGGCAACCCAAGAGACCCAGTACTTC. This rearrangement joins TRBV5-8 to TRBJ2-5; D could derive from TRBD1 or TRBD2 (5 bases each). Germline lookup yields CDR1 SGHTS and CDR2 YDEGEE. Trimming removed 5 bases from V and 1 base from J, with 15 bases in between. This CDR3 is built from 15 residues.

The rearrangement uses TRBV7-9 and TRBJ2-1; 15 bases fit TRBD2. CDR3 length equals 17 residues. Looked up from germline, CDR1 is SEHNR and CDR2 is FQNEAQ (reference sequence). After removal of 2 bases from V and 8 bases from J, the junction contained 7 bases not matched to a gene. The CDR3 region is CASSLSGTSGGLDEQFF. The CDR3, as DNA: TGTGCCAGCAGCTTATCCGGGACTAGCGGGGGGTTAGATGAGCAGTTCTTC. Full variable domain (outside the CDR3, taken from reference TRBV7-9 and TRBJ2-1): DTGVSQNPRHKITKRGQNVTFRCDPISEHNRLYWYRQTLGQGPEFLTYFQNEAQLEKSRLLSDRFSAERPKGSFSTLEIQRTEQGDSAMYLCASSLSGTSGGLDEQFFGPGTRLTVL.

V usage is TRBV6-2 or TRBV6-3 and J usage is TRBJ2-1, with TRBD2 matching over 13 bases. The CDR3 loop spans 18 amino acids. The V segment lost 5 bases and the J segment 6 bases; nucleotides outside the gene matches: 13. CDR1 and CDR2 from the germline V gene are MNHEY and SVGEGT. The CDR3 DNA sequence: TGTGCCAGCAGTCAAACCCCGAAAACTAGCGGGGGGGCCAATGAGCAGTTCTTC. Encoded protein: CASSQTPKTSGGANEQFF.

This chain connects TRBV7-9 to TRBJ2-7; maybe TRBD1 (6 bases). Germline-derived CDR1 and CDR2 are SEHNR and FQNEAQ (reference sequence). V gave up 5 bases and J gave up 5 bases, with 10 bases separating them. This CDR3 contains 12 residues. This CDR3 reads CASSKNRDEQYF. DNA of the CDR3: TGTGCCAGCAGCAAAAACAGGGACGAGCAGTACTTC.

This chain links TRBV30 with TRBJ2-3; the match to TRBD1 covers 9 bases. CDR3 length equals 14 residues. The germline CDR1 and CDR2 sequences are GTSNPN and SVGIG (reference sequence). V trimming: 1 base; J trimming: 2 bases; junction bases outside the gene matches: 1. The CDR3 region has the DNA TGTGCCTGGAGTGGGGACAGGGTCACAGATACGCAGTATTTT. The encoded protein is CAWSGDRVTDTQYF.

V is TRBV4-1 and J is TRBJ2-2; the D is unclear. Between the trimmed V and J ends, which lost 0 bases and 2 bases, there was a span of 10 bases. CDR3 length: 16 residues. Germline V gene sequence: CDR1 MGHRA, CDR2 YSYEKL. The CDR3 nucleotides are TGCGCCAGCAGCCAAGATCTCCTTTTTAACACCGGGGAGCTGTTTTTT. It translates to CASSQDLLFNTGELFF.